The rows below give T cell receptor beta chains drawn from one sample of a study of shared clonotypes between healthy human individuals. Assay: immunoSEQ multiplex PCR; the TCRdb copy retains only in-frame clones and omits some. This sample has millions of clones, with over 85% found just once. Sequencing used naive CD4+ T cells sorted from blood. The receptors stem from a man between 18 and 29 years old in good health. CDR3s include the opening cysteine and the closing phenylalanine or tryptophan. Fields, in order: D gene, clone size, V gene, J gene, CDR3 DNA, CDR3 protein. D genes are given only for firm matches. The size field is filled for only some rows; it gives once, few, many or a size class.

D gene: TRBD2; clone size: -; V gene: TRBV7-8; J gene: TRBJ2-7; CDR3 DNA: TGTGCCAGCACCCGCGGGGGGAGCTCCTACGAGCAGTACTTC; CDR3 protein: CASTRGGSSYEQYF
D gene: TRBD1; clone size: -; V gene: TRBV6-6; J gene: TRBJ1-2; CDR3 DNA: TGTGCCAGCAGTTACTCGCAGGGGGGTCCCTTGGGCTACACCTTC; CDR3 protein: CASSYSQGGPLGYTF
D gene: -; clone size: -; V gene: TRBV4-3; J gene: TRBJ2-1; CDR3 DNA: TGCGCCAGCAGCCAAGAAGGGCTGAGTGAGCAGTTCTTC; CDR3 protein: CASSQEGLSEQFF
D gene: -; clone size: once; V gene: TRBV19; J gene: TRBJ2-5; CDR3 DNA: TGTGCCAGTAGTATCGTGGCAGGGAGAAACCAAGAGACCCAGTACTTC; CDR3 protein: CASSIVAGRNQETQYF
D gene: -; clone size: -; V gene: TRBV5-6; J gene: TRBJ2-7; CDR3 DNA: TGTGCCAGCAGCTTGGTGCGAGACTCCATTAACCCCTACGAGCAGTACTTC; CDR3 protein: CASSLVRDSINPYEQYF
D gene: TRBD1; clone size: -; V gene: TRBV7-9; J gene: TRBJ2-7; CDR3 DNA: TGTGCCAGCAGCTCGACAGGGGGAGCTTCCTACGAGCAGTACTTC; CDR3 protein: CASSSTGGASYEQYF
D gene: -; clone size: -; V gene: TRBV5-4; J gene: TRBJ2-7; CDR3 DNA: TGTGCCAGCAGCTTGCCCGGGAGTACGTCCTACGAGCAGTACTTC; CDR3 protein: CASSLPGSTSYEQYF
D gene: -; clone size: -; V gene: TRBV18; J gene: TRBJ1-4; CDR3 DNA: TGTGCCAGCTCGGTAGGAGGAACTAATGAAAAACTGTTTTTT; CDR3 protein: CASSVGGTNEKLFF
D gene: -; clone size: -; V gene: TRBV18; J gene: TRBJ2-7; CDR3 DNA: TGTGCCACCACACAGGGCTACGAGCAGTACTTC; CDR3 protein: CATTQGYEQYF
D gene: -; clone size: -; V gene: TRBV25-1; J gene: TRBJ2-6; CDR3 DNA: TGTGCCAGCAGTGAATACAGGGCCGGGGCCAACGTCCTGACTTTC; CDR3 protein: CASSEYRAGANVLTF
D gene: TRBD2; clone size: -; V gene: TRBV6-1; J gene: TRBJ2-1; CDR3 DNA: TGTGCCAGCAGTGAAAGGGGGACTAGCGCTGAGCAGTTCTTC; CDR3 protein: CASSERGTSAEQFF
D gene: -; clone size: -; V gene: TRBV27; J gene: TRBJ2-7; CDR3 DNA: TGTGCCAGCGCCCTCCGGCCAGCCTACGAGCAGTACTTC; CDR3 protein: CASALRPAYEQYF
D gene: TRBD1; clone size: -; V gene: TRBV5-1; J gene: TRBJ2-1; CDR3 DNA: TGCGCCAGCAGCTTGCTCGGGACAGGGGTATACAATGAGCAGTTCTTC; CDR3 protein: CASSLLGTGVYNEQFF
D gene: -; clone size: -; V gene: TRBV6-4; J gene: TRBJ1-6; CDR3 DNA: TGTGCCAGCAGTGACTGGGAAGGCTCACCCCTCCACTTT; CDR3 protein: CASSDWEGSPLHF
D gene: -; clone size: few; V gene: TRBV19; J gene: TRBJ1-1; CDR3 DNA: TGTGCCAGTAGTATCGGGTTCGGGGCTGAAGCTTTCTTT; CDR3 protein: CASSIGFGAEAFF
D gene: -; clone size: -; V gene: TRBV29-1; J gene: TRBJ1-2; CDR3 DNA: TGCAGCGTTGGGGACACAAGCTATGGCTACACCTTC; CDR3 protein: CSVGDTSYGYTF
D gene: -; clone size: -; V gene: TRBV18; J gene: TRBJ1-2; CDR3 DNA: TGTGCCAGCTCCCCGGGACGGGACTATGGCTACACCTTC; CDR3 protein: CASSPGRDYGYTF
D gene: -; clone size: -; V gene: TRBV6-1; J gene: TRBJ2-7; CDR3 DNA: TGTGCCAGCAGTAGGGTCTCCTACGAGCAGTACTTC; CDR3 protein: CASSRVSYEQYF
D gene: -; clone size: -; V gene: TRBV14; J gene: TRBJ2-1; CDR3 DNA: TGTGCCAGCAGCCAAGGACTAGACCCCTACAATGAGCAGTTCTTC; CDR3 protein: CASSQGLDPYNEQFF
D gene: TRBD1; clone size: -; V gene: TRBV6-5; J gene: TRBJ2-7; CDR3 DNA: TGTGCCAGCAGTTACACAGGGGGTGGCGAGCAGTACTTC; CDR3 protein: CASSYTGGGEQYF
D gene: -; clone size: -; V gene: TRBV5-5; J gene: TRBJ2-5; CDR3 DNA: TGTGCCAGCAGCCCACCTTTGACAGCTACTCAAGAGACCCAGTACTTC; CDR3 protein: CASSPPLTATQETQYF
D gene: -; clone size: -; V gene: TRBV5-5; J gene: TRBJ1-6; CDR3 DNA: TGTGCCAGCAGCTTAGTAGTTCTCAATTCACCCCTCCACTTT; CDR3 protein: CASSLVVLNSPLHF
D gene: -; clone size: -; V gene: TRBV2; J gene: TRBJ2-5; CDR3 DNA: TGTGCCAGCAGTGGTAGTGAACTAGGGGTCCAGTACTTC; CDR3 protein: CASSGSELGVQYF
D gene: -; clone size: -; V gene: TRBV5-4; J gene: TRBJ2-2; CDR3 DNA: TGTGCCAGCAGCTTTCCAGGGGAGGGGGAGCTGTTTTTT; CDR3 protein: CASSFPGEGELFF
D gene: -; clone size: -; V gene: TRBV28; J gene: TRBJ1-2; CDR3 DNA: TGTGCCACCAACGTTCAAGGTTCTGGCACCTTC; CDR3 protein: CATNVQGSGTF
D gene: TRBD1; clone size: -; V gene: TRBV18; J gene: TRBJ1-4; CDR3 DNA: TGTGCCAGCTCACGGACAGGGTCTAATGAAAAACTGTTTTTT; CDR3 protein: CASSRTGSNEKLFF
D gene: -; clone size: -; V gene: TRBV7-8; J gene: TRBJ2-3; CDR3 DNA: TGTGCCAGCAGCTTAGTTTCCCTGGCCCTAAGCACAGATACGCAGTATTTT; CDR3 protein: CASSLVSLALSTDTQYF
D gene: -; clone size: -; V gene: TRBV2; J gene: TRBJ1-2; CDR3 DNA: TGTGCCAGCAGTGGACATAACTATGGCTACACCTTC; CDR3 protein: CASSGHNYGYTF
D gene: -; clone size: -; V gene: TRBV4-3; J gene: TRBJ2-1; CDR3 DNA: TGCGCCAGCAGCCTCCCTTGGGGCGGGCACTCCTACAATGAGCAGTTCTTC; CDR3 protein: CASSLPWGGHSYNEQFF